The source of this TCR beta chain is a study of beta chain features in type 1 diabetes. At the level of the study: Patient and healthy donor groups were alike in age, gender and cell yields. Study-wide results and limits: For patients, the naive, central memory and Treg TCRB repertoires appeared more alike than for healthy donors. Among patients with Type 1 diabetes, TCRB CDR3s were moderately but significantly shorter in every one of the four CD4+ subsets.

This clone was counted a few times. Its cognate antigen is unknown. Trimming removed 4 bases at V and 6 bases at J, with 16 bases between. The CDR3 is made up of 14 amino acids. Germline V gives CDR1 SGHDT, CDR2 YYEEEE. Expressed TCRB transcripts got sequenced, as all isolated RNA was reverse transcribed. TCRdb's table, derived via immunoSEQ multiplex PCR, lists solely in-frame clones and lacks some. The sample shows under 300,000 clones, roughly 11% of them seen only once. The chain uses TRBV5-6 and TRBJ1-2, with D unclear. The receptor comes from a man between 25 and 39 years old with type 1 diabetes. The sequenced sample was naive CD4+ T cells from blood. CDR3 sequence (DNA): TGTGCCAGCAGCCAGGTGGGAGGGTACCATGGCTACACCTTC. Encoded protein: CASSQVGGYHGYTF. The full variable domain, in which reference TRBV5-6 and TRBJ1-2 provide the parts outside the CDR3, is DAGVTQSPTHLIKTRGQQVTLRCSPKSGHDTVSWYQQALGQGPQFIFQYYEEEERQRGNFPDRFSGHQFPNYSSELNVNALLLGDSALYLCASSQVGGYHGYTFGSGTRLTVV.